This T cell receptor beta chain was recovered during a study of blood T cell repertoires in COVID-19. The repertoire was sequenced with immunoSEQ multiplex PCR; TCRdb's copy has only in-frame clones and lacks some. The sample lists 200,000 to 250,000 clones, 85% to 90% occurring once. In Seattle, patients joined the study during active infection and were tracked longitudinally. The CDR3 sequence is 17 residues long. Germline CDR1 and CDR2: SNHLY and FYNNEI. V trimming: 2 bases; J trimming: 3 bases; junction bases outside the gene matches: 8. Sequenced: peripheral blood. This chain joins TRBV2 and TRBJ2-7; 12 bases match TRBD2. The TCR comes from a young man with COVID-19, enrolled during active disease. CDR3 loop: CASSEPTRLAGDYEQYF. The CDR3 nucleotides are TGTGCCAGCAGTGAACCTACTCGACTAGCGGGAGACTACGAGCAGTACTTC.